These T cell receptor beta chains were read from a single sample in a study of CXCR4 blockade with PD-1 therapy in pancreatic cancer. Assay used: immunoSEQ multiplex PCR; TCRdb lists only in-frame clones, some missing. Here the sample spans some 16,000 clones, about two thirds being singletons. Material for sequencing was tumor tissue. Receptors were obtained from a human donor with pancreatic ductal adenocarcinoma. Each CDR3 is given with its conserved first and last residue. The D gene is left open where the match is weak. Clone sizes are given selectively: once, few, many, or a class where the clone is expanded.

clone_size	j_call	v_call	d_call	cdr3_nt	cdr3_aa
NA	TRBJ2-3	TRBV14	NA	TGTGCCAGCAGCTACACAATAGATACGCAGTATTTT	CASSYTIDTQYF
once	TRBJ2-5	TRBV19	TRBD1	TGTGCCAGTAGACCCGTACGGACAGGGGGCCAAGAGACCCAGTACTTC	CASRPVRTGGQETQYF
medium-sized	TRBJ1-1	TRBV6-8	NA	TGTGCCAGCAGAAACCCGCTCCCCGGTGAAGCTTTCTTT	CASRNPLPGEAFF
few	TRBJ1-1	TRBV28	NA	TGTGCCAGCAGTTTCTTCGGACGGGCCGGCAGAGCTGAAGCTTTCTTT	CASSFFGRAGRAEAFF
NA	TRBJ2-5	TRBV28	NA	TGTGCCAGCAGTTTATTGGGAGTAGAGGGGCAAGAGACCCAGTACTTC	CASSLLGVEGQETQYF
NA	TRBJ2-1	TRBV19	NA	TGTGCCAGTACTCCGGGCCCAGAGAAAGATGAGCAGTTCTTC	CASTPGPEKDEQFF
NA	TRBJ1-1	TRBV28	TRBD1	TGTGCCAGCAGTCTGATCACAGGGGGCAACACTGAAGCTTTCTTT	CASSLITGGNTEAFF
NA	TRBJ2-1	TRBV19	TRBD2	TGTGCCAGTAGTACTACTAGCGGGAGAGGGGACAATGAGCAGTTCTTC	CASSTTSGRGDNEQFF
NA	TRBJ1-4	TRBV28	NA	TGTGCCAGCCGATCCGGCCTAGGGCGCGGGTTTAATGAAAAACTGTTTTTT	CASRSGLGRGFNEKLFF
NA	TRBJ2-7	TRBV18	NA	TGTGCCAGCTCTTTAGGACCTAACGAGCAGTACTTC	CASSLGPNEQYF